The T cell receptor beta chain under discussion was sequenced for a study of control samples from healthy donors and cancer patients. This CDR3 contains 16 residues. Germline V gives CDR1 SGHKS, CDR2 YYEKEE (reference sequence). Trimming removed 4 bases at V and 7 bases at J, with 20 bases between. Sequencing used immunoSEQ multiplex PCR; TCRdb keeps in-frame clones, though not all of them. Of about 150,000 clones listed, about 94% are singletons. The sequence derives from a middle-aged man in good health. The chain employs TRBV5-5 and TRBJ2-2; D might be TRBD2 (6 bases). The sample comprised blood. The CDR3 region has the DNA TGTGCCAGCAGCCCCCCCCTCGGGGGATCCATCGGGGAGCTGTTTTTT. This encodes CASSPPLGGSIGELFF. The whole variable domain, filled in from reference TRBV5-5 and TRBJ2-2, reads DAGVTQSPTHLIKTRGQQVTLRCSPISGHKSVSWYQQVLGQGPQFIFQYYEKEERGRGNFPDRFSARQFPNYSSELNVNALLLGDSALYLCASSPPLGGSIGELFFGEGSRLTVL.